This T cell receptor beta chain was captured in a study of graft-versus-host responses after intestinal transplantation. Study summary: For around 3 years after anti-thymocyte globulin induction, all recipients took tacrolimus and steroids. Study-wide results and limits: Early after transplant, HvG declines were associated with peak levels of circulating GvH clones.

A remark on this clone: Its antigen is still unknown.

This CDR3 contains 14 residues. Germline loops: CDR1 LGHNA, CDR2 YNFKEQ. Trimming shortened V by 0 bases and J by 0 bases, and 3 bases separated the two germline ends. The data were produced by immunoSEQ multiplex PCR, yet TCRdb's version contains in-frame clones alone and is incomplete. The data show 90,000 to 150,000 clones, 90% to 95% seen once. The starting material was unstimulated CD4+ T cells sorted from spleen or lymph node cells, obtained before intestinal transplant. This clonotype originated in a human donor who received an intestinal transplant. The V call is TRBV4-2, the J call TRBJ1-5; the D is unclear. CDR3 nucleotide sequence: TGTGCCAGCAGCCAAGATAATAGCAATCAGCCCCAGCATTTT. Encoded protein: CASSQDNSNQPQHF.